The T cell receptor (beta chain) described here comes from a study of blood T cell repertoires in COVID-19. Across the whole study: Two negative PCRs, clearance, or symptom resolution were required of recovered Cohort 3 donors. The analysed material was cDNA or gDNA that came from T cells, B-cell-depleted T cells, or PBMCs. There were acute and convalescent COVID-19 samples, and they came from the United States, Italy and Spain.

Categorization into cohorts depended on clinical history that participants reported. The V segment lost 4 bases and the J segment 9 bases; nucleotides outside the gene matches: 0. The CDR3 is 11 amino acids. The sample holds a few counts of this clone. Libraries were prepared by immunoSEQ multiplex PCR; TCRdb keeps only in-frame clonotypes and omits some of them. The table lists some 300,000 clones, more than 75% of them singletons, with 2% to 2.5% in the top ten. This TCR was recovered from a woman aged 55 to 70 in a cohort exposed to, infected with or recovered from COVID-19 (not recorded which). Sample: PBMCs or T cells enriched from blood (not recorded which). The rearrangement joins TRBV12-3 or TRBV12-4 to TRBJ2-1; 7 nucleotides agree with TRBD1. CDR3 residues: CASSSGGEQFF. The DNA for the CDR3 is TGTGCCAGCAGTTCAGGGGGTGAGCAGTTCTTC.